A single sample is the source of the 10 T cell receptor beta chains below, sequenced in a study of blood T cell repertoires in COVID-19. Some clones are missing from TCRdb's copy, which holds only in-frame ones; the method was immunoSEQ multiplex PCR. The sample contains 31,000 or so clones, more than 70% of which appear only once. The specimen sequenced was peripheral blood. All receptors come from a human donor in a cohort sampled during active COVID-19.

The chain recombines TRBV7-9 with TRBJ1-4; 8 bases map to TRBD1. CDR1 and CDR2 (germline): SEHNR, FQNEAQ (reference sequence). V dropped 5 bases and J dropped 7; count of bases not matched to a gene: 6. This CDR3 has 14 amino acids. The CDR3 sequence is CASSVQGESEKLFF. CDR3 in DNA: TGTGCCAGCAGCGTACAGGGGGAGTCTGAAAAACTGTTTTTT.

The chain combines TRBV6-5 with TRBJ2-7; D possibly corresponds to TRBD2 (7 bases). Germline CDR1 is MNHEY and CDR2 is SVGAGI. The CDR3 is 13 residues long. V dropped 6 bases and J dropped 2 bases, with 11 bases sitting between them. The CDR3 DNA follows: TGTGCCAGCAGCCCCGGGGGGCCCTACGAGCAGTACTTC. Translating it yields CASSPGGPYEQYF.

This chain connects TRBV19 to TRBJ2-3, with D tentatively TRBD1 (6 bases). Trimming left V 8 bases short and J 3 bases short, with 12 bases between. Germline CDR1 LNHDA, CDR2 SQIVND (reference sequence). This CDR3 comprises 13 residues. DNA for the CDR3: TGTGCCAGTGAGGTAGGGGGTACAGATACGCAGTATTTT. The encoded protein is CASEVGGTDTQYF.

V is TRBV6-6 and J is TRBJ1-1; possible D gene TRBD1, 5 bases. This CDR3 spans 13 amino acids. V was clipped by 4 bases and J by 2 bases, with 8 bases between them. The germline V gene encodes CDR1 MNHNY and CDR2 SVGAGI (reference sequence). The CDR3 bases are TGTGCCAGCAGTTGGGGGGGTAACACTGAAGCTTTCTTT. This codes for CASSWGGNTEAFF.

The chain combines TRBV6-5 with TRBJ2-7, with TRBD1 identical over 9 bases. The V gene's germline CDR1 is MNHEY and CDR2 SVGAGI. This CDR3 contains 15 residues. V trimming: 6 bases; J trimming: 0 bases; junction bases outside the gene matches: 6. The DNA of the CDR3 is TGTGCCAGCAGACCTACAGGGGGCGGCTCCTACGAGCAGTACTTC. It is translated as CASRPTGGGSYEQYF.

The chain links TRBV6-5 to TRBJ1-2; D is ambiguous. The CDR3 is 13 amino acids. The ends were cut back, 10 bases at V and 3 bases at J, with 15 bases in the middle. Per the germline V gene, CDR1 is MNHEY and CDR2 is SVGAGI. This chain's CDR3 is CATDDDNYYGYTF. The DNA for the CDR3 is TGTGCCACCGATGATGACAATTACTATGGCTACACCTTC.

Comment on this clone: The CDR3 ends on some other residue instead of the conserved phenylalanine or tryptophan, so this is likely a read error. It is unclear where the CDR3 begins or ends on the DNA, so no DNA is shown, and the CDR3 is as TCRdb lists it. The rearrangement joins TRBV10-3 to TRBJ2-7; no check of the table's D call, TRBD2, against the DNA was made. Germline lookup yields CDR1 ENHRY and CDR2 SYGVKD. The CDR3 is made up of 10 amino acids, end residues included. The CDR3 is CAISEGGRQL.

The rearrangement uses TRBV5-1 and TRBJ2-7; 9 bases map to TRBD1. The J segment lost 1 base and the V segment lost 7 bases, leaving 3 bases of the junction unmatched. Germline V gene sequence: CDR1 SGHRS, CDR2 YFSETQ. This CDR3 spans 13 amino acids. The CDR3 loop is CASGQGPSYEQYF. DNA for the CDR3: TGCGCCAGCGGACAGGGGCCATCCTACGAGCAGTACTTC.

The V gene is TRBV28, the J gene TRBJ2-1; 8 positions match TRBD1. CDR1 is MDHEN, CDR2 SYDVKM, per germline. V trimming: 5 bases; J trimming: 4 bases; junction bases outside the gene matches: 7. The CDR3 has 15 amino acids. The CDR3 region is CASSLGGTGYNEQFF. In nucleotides, the CDR3 is TGTGCCAGCAGTCTTGGGGGGACAGGTTACAATGAGCAGTTCTTC.

CDR3 DNA: TGTGCCAGCAGTGACCGGACAAAAGGCGTTCAGCCCCAGCATTTT. This gives the protein CASSDRTKGVQPQHF. V is TRBV2 and J is TRBJ1-5; D perhaps matches TRBD1 (5 bases). The CDR3 sequence is 15 residues long. The germline V gene has CDR1 SNHLY and CDR2 FYNNEI. Trimming took off 3 bases at V and 6 bases at J, with 15 bases between the two ends.